This T cell receptor beta chain was identified during a study of cytomegalovirus exposure and HLA in healthy donors (dated by TCRdb to about 2017). Background on the whole study: According to a later analysis, one platform produced both the 120 validation repertoires and the 666 repertoires of the first cohort. The study combined high-throughput TCR immunosequencing, statistical association of individual TCRs with disease status, and machine learning to predict cytomegalovirus infection status. In addition to the first cohort of about 650 subjects, a separate validation cohort of approximately 130 different subjects was used. The study aimed to test whether cataloging public T cell receptors could reveal signatures of past pathogen exposure. The study at large found these results: Cytomegalovirus status was reported to be diagnosed by the classifier with high specificity and sensitivity in both the original and validation cohorts. Three of the identified cytomegalovirus-associated TCR beta chains were confirmed in vitro to be specific for cytomegalovirus antigens. Of the cluster scores, roughly 95% were above 0 in a later analysis, which found that TCRs clustered in the first cohort also tended to co-occur in the 130 or so validation repertoires. A later analysis lacked HLA typing for the validation cohort, so it scored co-occurrence in that cohort across all 120 or so repertoires. The authors suggested that the approach could potentially be extended to other disease states and immunological phenotypes. The study listed approximately 150 TCR beta chains as associated with cytomegalovirus. Most TCR sequences were seen in very few donors, while some public TCRs were found in many individuals.

Separate from the roughly 630-subject first cohort, the validation cohort of over 90 subjects was the group to which the donors belonged. On this clone itself: No antigen is known for it. No much larger clonotype is one base removed from it; base qualities were not supplied.

Library preparation employed the immunoSEQ multiplex PCR assay. The paper's data handling went like this. To diagnose cytomegalovirus status from the catalog of TCR beta chain sequences, a statistical classification framework was built. Held by TCRdb, this immuneACCESS table contains in-frame sequences only and omits some clones. Under half of the omission traces to an unresolved V gene where checked; the cause of the rest is unknown. V, J and clone size were drawn from that table, and D and trimming were deduced from the DNA. The sample profile shows 150,000 to 200,000 clones; roughly nine tenths of them were found once. Approximately 2.9% of the sample is held by the ten biggest clonotypes. Looking up the germline V gene (reference sequence) yields CDR1 MNHEY and CDR2 SMNVEV. The CDR3 spans 15 residues, from the cysteine through the phenylalanine. The entry retains the CDR3 DNA only, 45 bases that are in frame from base 1. At the junction V is shortened by 7 bases and J by 9 bases, with 19 bases in between.

Sequencing was carried out using PBMCs. The sequence was obtained from a woman aged 18-29 years in good health and CMV-seropositive. The V gene is TRBV27 and the J gene is TRBJ1-6; TRBD1 is a possible D gene, resting on 5 matching bases. The sequence in DNA is TGTGCCAGCACCCGCGACAGCAACCTCGGTTCACCCCTCCACTTT. It encodes CASTRDSNLGSPLHF.